Listed here are 21 T cell receptor beta chains from one sample, sequenced in a study of OX40 agonist ivuxolimab in advanced cancers. TCRdb's table, derived via immunoSEQ multiplex PCR, lists solely in-frame clones and lacks some. Of roughly 56,000 clones listed, around 75% are singletons. Specimen: CD4+ or CD8+ T cells sorted from blood, collected in a trial of the OX40 agonist ivuxolimab. These receptors originate from an adult with an advanced solid tumor such as melanoma, head and neck, liver or kidney cancer.

The table lists this clone with a few counts. V gene TRBV2 combines with J gene TRBJ2-2, with 7 bases that match TRBD2. There are 15 residues in the CDR3. J gave up 4 bases and V 7 bases, and 9 bases lay outside the gene matches. The V gene's germline CDR1 is SNHLY and CDR2 FYNNEI. The CDR3 DNA is TGTGCCAGCAAATCAGGACTAGTGGTCACCGGGGAGCTGTTTTTT. It is translated as CASKSGLVVTGELFF.

The gene calls are TRBV14 and TRBJ2-5; no reliable D call. Germline loops: CDR1 SGHDN, CDR2 FVKESK. V shed 1 base and J shed 0 bases, with 12 bases lying between them. The CDR3 is 16 residues long. CDR3 coding DNA: TGTGCCAGCAGCCAAGGGACCAGCTACTACCAAGAGACCCAGTACTTC. Its protein product is CASSQGTSYYQETQYF.

As regards this clone: Other DNA sequences of this sample code for an identical CDR3. The CDR3 sequence is CASSLVETQYF. The CDR3 DNA reads TGTGCCAGCAGCTTAGTCGAGACCCAGTACTTC. The V and J genes are TRBV11-2 and TRBJ2-5; D is ambiguous. From germline, CDR1 is SGHAT and CDR2 FQNNGV. This CDR3 comprises 11 residues. V was clipped by 1 base and J by 5 bases, with 2 bases between them.

J is TRBJ1-3 and V is TRBV4-1; D is uncertain. Trimming removed 0 bases at V and 7 bases at J, with 4 bases between. This CDR3 has 12 amino acids. CDR1 MGHRA and CDR2 YSYEKL come from the germline V gene. The CDR3 is CASSQDGNTIYF. CDR3 in DNA: TGCGCCAGCAGCCAAGATGGTAACACCATATATTTT.

This clone was seen a handful of times. V and J are TRBV11-3 and TRBJ2-1; D is ambiguous. The germline gives CDR1 SGHNT, CDR2 YENEEA. V was trimmed by 8 bases and J by 5 bases, leaving 13 bases between them. The CDR3 runs 13 residues. DNA for the CDR3: TGTGCCAGCTCCCCCCCAGCGAACAATGAGCAGTTCTTC. Translation gives CASSPPANNEQFF.

V and J are TRBV19 and TRBJ2-3, with D unclear. The V gene lost 4 bases and the J gene lost 5 bases, with 4 bases spanning the gap. The CDR3 runs to 11 residues. The germline V gene encodes CDR1 LNHDA and CDR2 SQIVND (reference sequence). The CDR3 DNA follows: TGTGCCAGTAGTAGGGGAGATACGCAGTATTTT. It encodes CASSRGDTQYF.

This clone has a single count. DNA of the CDR3: TGTGCCAGTAGGACTTACAAGACAGCAACTAATGAAAAACTGTTTTTT. Residues: CASRTYKTATNEKLFF. The chain carries TRBV19 and TRBJ1-4; a weak D match, TRBD1 (5 bases). The CDR3 covers 16 residues. V lost 6 bases to trimming and J lost 0 bases, with 14 bases between them. Germline lookup yields CDR1 LNHDA and CDR2 SQIVND (reference sequence). Supplemented by reference TRBV19 and TRBJ1-4, the full variable domain reads DGGITQSPKYLFRKEGQNVTLSCEQNLNHDAMYWYRQDPGQGLRLIYYSQIVNDFQKGDIAEGYSVSREKKESFPLTVTSAQKNPTAFYLCASRTYKTATNEKLFFGSGTQLSVL.

V is TRBV7-9 and J is TRBJ2-1; 9 bases match TRBD1. Germline trimming cut 1 base from V and 4 bases from J; bases unmatched to any gene: 2. The CDR3 is made up of 15 amino acids. Germline lookup yields CDR1 SEHNR and CDR2 FQNEAQ (reference sequence). CDR3 in amino acids: CASSLDRGLYNEQFF. Written as DNA, the CDR3 is TGTGCCAGCAGCTTAGACAGGGGGCTATACAATGAGCAGTTCTTC. The variable domain in full, completed from reference TRBV7-9 and TRBJ2-1, reads DTGVSQNPRHKITKRGQNVTFRCDPISEHNRLYWYRQTLGQGPEFLTYFQNEAQLEKSRLLSDRFSAERPKGSFSTLEIQRTEQGDSAMYLCASSLDRGLYNEQFFGPGTRLTVL.

V is TRBV20-1 and J is TRBJ2-7; D gene ambiguous. Germline lookup yields CDR1 DFQATT and CDR2 SNEGSKA (reference sequence). The CDR3 is made up of 11 amino acids. V was pared by 5 bases and J by 3 bases, with 8 bases between. CDR3 protein: CSASRVYEQYF. The DNA for the CDR3 is TGCAGTGCTTCCCGGGTCTACGAGCAGTACTTC.

This CDR3 reads CASSPSPVTGGGNTIYF. The CDR3 coding sequence is TGTGCCAGCAGCCCCTCGCCCGTTACAGGGGGTGGAAACACCATATATTTT. This chain links TRBV7-3 with TRBJ1-3; the match to TRBD1 covers 8 bases. After removal of 5 bases from V and 3 bases from J, the junction contained 12 bases not matched to a gene. This CDR3 spans 17 amino acids. CDR1 SGHTA and CDR2 FQGTGA come from the germline V gene.

This clone was counted a few times. V and J are TRBV15 and TRBJ2-7; TRBD2 aligns across 9 bases. Germline loops: CDR1 LNHNV, CDR2 YYDKDF (reference sequence). V was pared by 0 bases and J by 5 bases, with 5 bases of the junction left unmatched. The CDR3 is 15 residues long. This CDR3 is CATSRDSGLANEQYF. As DNA, the CDR3 is TGTGCCACCAGCAGAGATTCAGGACTAGCGAACGAGCAGTACTTC.

J is TRBJ1-2 and V is TRBV7-6, with D unresolved. The CDR3 runs to 14 residues. Per the germline V gene, CDR1 is SGHVS and CDR2 is FNYEAQ. Trimming left V 1 base short and J 4 bases short, with 10 bases between. In nucleotides, the CDR3 is TGTGCCAGCAGCTTAGACCCATTCAGCTATGGCTACACCTTC. Its translation is CASSLDPFSYGYTF.

The V call is TRBV6-6, the J call TRBJ2-7; 9 bases align to TRBD1. Germline CDR1 and CDR2: MNHNY and SVGAGI (reference sequence). CDR3 length: 15 residues. V shed 5 bases and J 4 bases; nucleotides not matched to a gene: 9. CDR3 sequence: CASSARTGAGYEQYF. CDR3 sequence (DNA): TGTGCCAGCAGTGCCCGGACAGGGGCAGGGTACGAGCAGTACTTC.

The J gene is TRBJ1-2, the V gene TRBV10-3, with D perhaps TRBD1 (5 bases). V was pared by 0 bases and J by 5 bases, with 10 bases between. Germline V gene sequence: CDR1 ENHRY, CDR2 SYGVKD. This CDR3 is 14 amino acids long. CDR3 in amino acids: CAISESAGPYGYTF. DNA for the CDR3: TGTGCCATCAGTGAGTCGGCAGGGCCTTATGGCTACACCTTC.

The chain has TRBV7-8 and TRBJ1-4; the D is unclear. The CDR3 runs to 13 residues. Germline V gene data show CDR1 as SGHVS and CDR2 as FQNEAQ. The V and J ends lost 1 base and 8 bases respectively, with 8 bases between them. In nucleotides, the CDR3 is TGTGCCAGCAGCTTAGAGACGGTCGAAAAACTGTTTTTT. The encoded protein is CASSLETVEKLFF.

The rearrangement uses TRBV9 and TRBJ2-1; D perhaps matches TRBD1 (6 bases). The CDR3 has 16 amino acids. V was clipped by 2 bases and J by 1 base, with 13 bases between them. Germline V gene sequence: CDR1 SGDLS, CDR2 YYNGEE. DNA of the CDR3: TGTGCCAGCAGCGTCGGGGACACCCTTTCCTACAATGAGCAGTTCTTC. Translated, it gives CASSVGDTLSYNEQFF. The full variable domain, rest sourced from reference TRBV9 and TRBJ2-1, is DSGVTQTPKHLITATGQRVTLRCSPRSGDLSVYWYQQSLDQGLQFLIQYYNGEERAKGNILERFSAQQFPDLHSELNLSSLELGDSALYFCASSVGDTLSYNEQFFGPGTRLTVL.

V and J are TRBV6-1 and TRBJ2-1; D uncertain. The germline gives CDR1 MNHNS, CDR2 SASEGT. The CDR3 covers 13 residues. V was pared by 1 base and J by 15 bases, with 16 bases between. CDR3 nucleotide sequence: TGTGCCAGCAGTGAAGTAAATGGCTCTTTGGGGTTCTTC. Residues: CASSEVNGSLGFF.

Only a few counts were recorded for this clone. J is TRBJ1-1 and V is TRBV6-5; possible D gene TRBD1, 6 bases. This CDR3 contains 14 residues. In germline, CDR1 is MNHEY, CDR2 SVGAGI. V shed 2 bases and J shed 4 bases, with 11 bases lying between them. The CDR3: CASSYETGTTEAFF. The CDR3 region has the DNA TGTGCCAGCAGTTACGAAACAGGGACCACTGAAGCTTTCTTT.

This clone was picked up one time. This chain connects TRBV19 to TRBJ2-5; possible D gene TRBD1, 6 bases. Matching the DNA end better, TRBJ2-7 makes the J call doubtful. This CDR3 is 17 amino acids long. Germline V gene data show CDR1 as LNHDA and CDR2 as SQIVND (reference sequence). The CDR3 region is CASSRTPRGRRSYEQYF. CDR3 coding DNA: TGTGCCAGTAGTCGAACCCCCAGGGGCCGACGCTCCTACGAGCAGTACTTC.

This chain connects TRBV9 to TRBJ1-4, with D perhaps TRBD1 (5 bases). Germline assignment: CDR1 SGDLS and CDR2 YYNGEE. The CDR3 sequence is 15 residues long. Trimming removed 4 bases from V and 7 bases from J, with 17 bases in between. The CDR3 protein is CASSTRGGAGEKLFF. The DNA of the CDR3 is TGTGCCAGCAGCACGAGGGGAGGGGCAGGTGAAAAACTGTTTTTT. The full variable domain, completed using reference TRBV9 and TRBJ1-4, is DSGVTQTPKHLITATGQRVTLRCSPRSGDLSVYWYQQSLDQGLQFLIQYYNGEERAKGNILERFSAQQFPDLHSELNLSSLELGDSALYFCASSTRGGAGEKLFFGSGTQLSVL.

The chain recombines TRBV12-5 with TRBJ1-5; D gene uncertain. CDR1 and CDR2 (germline): LGHNT, FRNRAP. Trimming took off 3 bases at V and 5 bases at J, with 32 bases between the two ends. The CDR3 sequence is 21 residues long. CDR3 nucleotide sequence: TGTGCTAGTGGTTTCGTCCAGCCTATTATGGGGTTTGAGAGGGCGTATCAGCCCCAGCATTTT. Translation gives CASGFVQPIMGFERAYQPQHF.